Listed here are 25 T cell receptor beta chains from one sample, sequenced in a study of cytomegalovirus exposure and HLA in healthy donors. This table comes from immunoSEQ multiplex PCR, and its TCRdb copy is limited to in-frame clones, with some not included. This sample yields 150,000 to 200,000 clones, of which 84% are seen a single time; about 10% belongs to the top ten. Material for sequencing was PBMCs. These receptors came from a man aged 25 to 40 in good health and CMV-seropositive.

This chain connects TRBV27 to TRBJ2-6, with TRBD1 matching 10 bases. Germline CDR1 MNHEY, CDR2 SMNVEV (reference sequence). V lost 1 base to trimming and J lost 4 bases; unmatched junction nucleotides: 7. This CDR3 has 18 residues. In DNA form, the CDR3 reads TGTGCCAGCAGTTTATGGACAGGGGGAGAGTCAGGGGCCAACGTCCTGACTTTC. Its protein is CASSLWTGGESGANVLTF.

The CDR3 loop is CASTNGGGRRETQYF. The CDR3 region has the DNA TGTGCCAGCACTAATGGGGGGGGCCGTCGGGAGACCCAGTACTTC. The gene calls are TRBV6-6 and TRBJ2-5; perhaps TRBD2 as D (7 bases). This CDR3 has 15 residues. V dropped 7 bases and J dropped 5 bases, with 20 bases sitting between them. The germline V gene encodes CDR1 MNHNY and CDR2 SVGAGI (reference sequence).

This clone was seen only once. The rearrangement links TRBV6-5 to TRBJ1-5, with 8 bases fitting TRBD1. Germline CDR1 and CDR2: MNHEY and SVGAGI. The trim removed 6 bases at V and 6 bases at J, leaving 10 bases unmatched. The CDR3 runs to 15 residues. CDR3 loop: CASREDRVGGQPQHF. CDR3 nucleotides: TGTGCCAGCAGAGAGGACAGGGTGGGGGGTCAGCCCCAGCATTTT.

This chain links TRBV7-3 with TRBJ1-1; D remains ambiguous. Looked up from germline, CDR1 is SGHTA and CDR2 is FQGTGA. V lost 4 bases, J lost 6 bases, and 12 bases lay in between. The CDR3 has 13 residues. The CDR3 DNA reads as TGTGCCAGCAGCTCCTCGGCGGGAGCTGAAGCTTTCTTT. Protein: CASSSSAGAEAFF. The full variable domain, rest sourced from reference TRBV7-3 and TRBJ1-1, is GAGVSQTPSNKVTEKGKYVELRCDPISGHTALYWYRQSLGQGPEFLIYFQGTGAADDSGLPNDRFFAVRPEGSVSTLKIQRTERGDSAVYLCASSSSAGAEAFFGQGTRLTVV.

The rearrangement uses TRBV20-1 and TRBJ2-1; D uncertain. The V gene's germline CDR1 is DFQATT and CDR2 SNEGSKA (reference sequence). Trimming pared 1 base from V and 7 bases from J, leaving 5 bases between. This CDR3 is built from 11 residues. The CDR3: CSARARNEQFF. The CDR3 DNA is TGCAGTGCTAGAGCCAGGAATGAGCAGTTCTTC.

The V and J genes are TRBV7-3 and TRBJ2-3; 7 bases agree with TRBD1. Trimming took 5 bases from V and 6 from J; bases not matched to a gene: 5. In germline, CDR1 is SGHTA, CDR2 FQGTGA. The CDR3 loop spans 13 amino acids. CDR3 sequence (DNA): TGTGCCAGCAGCAGCGACAGGGAGGATACGCAGTATTTT. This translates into CASSSDREDTQYF.

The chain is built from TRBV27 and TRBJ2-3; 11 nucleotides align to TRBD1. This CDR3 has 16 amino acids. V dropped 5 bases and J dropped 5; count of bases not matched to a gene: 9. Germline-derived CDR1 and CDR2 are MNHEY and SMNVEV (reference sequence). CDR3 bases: TGTGCCAGCAGTAGCAAGGACAGGGGGCCCATAGATACGCAGTATTTT. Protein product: CASSSKDRGPIDTQYF.

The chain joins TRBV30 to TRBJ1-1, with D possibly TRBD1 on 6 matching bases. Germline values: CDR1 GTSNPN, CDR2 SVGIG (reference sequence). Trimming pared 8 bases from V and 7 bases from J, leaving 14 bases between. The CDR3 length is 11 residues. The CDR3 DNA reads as TGTGCCGGGACAACAGGGTTTGAAGCTTTCTTT. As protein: CAGTTGFEAFF.

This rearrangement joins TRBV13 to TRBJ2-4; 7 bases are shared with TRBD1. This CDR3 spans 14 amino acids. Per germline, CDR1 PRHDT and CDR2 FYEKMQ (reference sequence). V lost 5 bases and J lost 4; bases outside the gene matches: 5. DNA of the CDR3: TGTGCCAGCAGCCCAAGGGACAGAAAAAACATTCAGTACTTC. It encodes CASSPRDRKNIQYF. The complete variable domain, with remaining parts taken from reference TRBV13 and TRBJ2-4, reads AAGVIQSPRHLIKEKRETATLKCYPIPRHDTVYWYQQGPGQDPQFLISFYEKMQSDKGSIPDRFSAQQFSDYHSELNMSSLELGDSALYFCASSPRDRKNIQYFGAGTRLSVL.

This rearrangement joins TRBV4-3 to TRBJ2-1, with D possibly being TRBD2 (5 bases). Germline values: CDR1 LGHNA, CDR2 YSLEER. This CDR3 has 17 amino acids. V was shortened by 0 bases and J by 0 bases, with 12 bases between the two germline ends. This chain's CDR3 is CASSQDNLAFSYNEQFF. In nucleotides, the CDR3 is TGCGCCAGCAGCCAAGATAATCTAGCCTTCTCCTACAATGAGCAGTTCTTC.

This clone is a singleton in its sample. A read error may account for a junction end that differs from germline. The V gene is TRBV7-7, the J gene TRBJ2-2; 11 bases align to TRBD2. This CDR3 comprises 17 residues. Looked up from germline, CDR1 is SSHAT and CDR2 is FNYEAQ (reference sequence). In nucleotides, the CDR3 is TGTGCTAGCAGCTTAGGAACTAGCGGGAGCAACACCGGGGAGCTGTTTTTT. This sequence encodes CASSLGTSGSNTGELFF.

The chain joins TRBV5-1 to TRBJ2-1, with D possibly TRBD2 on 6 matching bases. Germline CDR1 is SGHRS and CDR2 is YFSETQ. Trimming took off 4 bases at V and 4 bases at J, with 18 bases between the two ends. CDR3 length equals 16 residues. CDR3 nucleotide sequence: TGCGCCAGCAGCCTTGGGACTCCCGCTGGTTACAATGAGCAGTTCTTC. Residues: CASSLGTPAGYNEQFF. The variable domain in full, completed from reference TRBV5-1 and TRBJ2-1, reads KAGVTQTPRYLIKTRGQQVTLSCSPISGHRSVSWYQQTPGQGLQFLFEYFSETQRNKGNFPGRFSGRQFSNSRSEMNVSTLELGDSALYLCASSLGTPAGYNEQFFGPGTRLTVL.

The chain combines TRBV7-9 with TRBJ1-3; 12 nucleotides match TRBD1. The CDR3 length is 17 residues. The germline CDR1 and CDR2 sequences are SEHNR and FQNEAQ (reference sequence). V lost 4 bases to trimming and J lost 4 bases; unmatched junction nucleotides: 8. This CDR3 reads CASSSPGQGAKGNTIYF. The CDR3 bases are TGTGCCAGCAGCTCACCGGGACAGGGGGCGAAAGGAAACACCATATATTTT.

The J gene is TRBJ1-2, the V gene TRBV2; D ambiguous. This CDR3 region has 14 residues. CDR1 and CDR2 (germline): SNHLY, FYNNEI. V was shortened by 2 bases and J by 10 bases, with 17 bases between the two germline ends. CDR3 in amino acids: CASSENNPTSPYTF. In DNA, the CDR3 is TGTGCCAGCAGTGAAAACAATCCGACAAGCCCCTACACCTTC.

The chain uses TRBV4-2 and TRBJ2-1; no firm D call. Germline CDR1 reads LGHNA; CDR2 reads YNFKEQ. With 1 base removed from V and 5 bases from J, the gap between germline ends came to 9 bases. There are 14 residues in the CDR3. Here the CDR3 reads CASSQGRKNNEQFF. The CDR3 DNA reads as TGTGCCAGCAGCCAAGGGCGGAAAAACAATGAGCAGTTCTTC.

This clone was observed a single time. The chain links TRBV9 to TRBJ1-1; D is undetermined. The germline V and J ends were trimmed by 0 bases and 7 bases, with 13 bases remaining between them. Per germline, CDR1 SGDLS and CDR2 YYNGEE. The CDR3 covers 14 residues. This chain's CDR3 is CASSVGGLSSEAFF. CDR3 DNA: TGTGCCAGCAGCGTAGGCGGGCTCTCCAGTGAAGCTTTCTTT.

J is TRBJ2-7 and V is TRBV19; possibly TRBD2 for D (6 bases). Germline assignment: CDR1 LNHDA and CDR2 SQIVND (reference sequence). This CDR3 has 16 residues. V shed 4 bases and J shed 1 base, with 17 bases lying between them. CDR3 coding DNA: TGTGCCAGTAGTAACCCTCGGCAGGGAGGATCCTACGAGCAGTACTTC. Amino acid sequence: CASSNPRQGGSYEQYF.

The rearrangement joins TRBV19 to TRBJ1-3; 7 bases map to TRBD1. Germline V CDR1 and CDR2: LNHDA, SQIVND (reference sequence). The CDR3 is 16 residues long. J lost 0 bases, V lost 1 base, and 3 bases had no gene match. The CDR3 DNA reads TGTGCCAGTAGTATAGTGCACAGGGGCTCTGGAAACACCATATATTTT. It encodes CASSIVHRGSGNTIYF.

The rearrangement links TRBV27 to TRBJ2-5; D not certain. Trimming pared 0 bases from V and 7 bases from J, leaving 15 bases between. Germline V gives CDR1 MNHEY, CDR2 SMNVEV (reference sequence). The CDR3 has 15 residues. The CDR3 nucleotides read TGTGCCAGCAGTTTATCGTACGGTAGTCCTTGGACCCAGTACTTC. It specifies CASSLSYGSPWTQYF.

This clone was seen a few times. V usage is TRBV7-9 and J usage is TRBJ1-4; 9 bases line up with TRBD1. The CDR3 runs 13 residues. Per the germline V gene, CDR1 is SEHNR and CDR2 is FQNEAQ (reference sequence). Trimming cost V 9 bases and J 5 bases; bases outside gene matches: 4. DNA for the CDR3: TGTGCCAGTCGGGACAGGGAAAATGAAAAACTGTTTTTT. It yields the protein CASRDRENEKLFF.

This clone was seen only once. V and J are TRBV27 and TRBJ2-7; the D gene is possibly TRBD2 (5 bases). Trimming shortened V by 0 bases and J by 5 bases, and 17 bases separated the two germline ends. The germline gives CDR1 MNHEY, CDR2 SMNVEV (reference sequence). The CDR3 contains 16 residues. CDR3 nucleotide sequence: TGTGCCAGCAGTTTATCGTTAACGGGGATAGTTGACGAGCAGTACTTC. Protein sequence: CASSLSLTGIVDEQYF.

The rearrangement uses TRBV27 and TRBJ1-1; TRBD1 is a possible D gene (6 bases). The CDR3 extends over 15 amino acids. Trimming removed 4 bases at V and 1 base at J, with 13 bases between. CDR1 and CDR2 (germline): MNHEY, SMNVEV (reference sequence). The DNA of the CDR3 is TGTGCCAGCAGTTCCGGGGGGCCGGGGAACACTGAAGCTTTCTTT. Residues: CASSSGGPGNTEAFF.

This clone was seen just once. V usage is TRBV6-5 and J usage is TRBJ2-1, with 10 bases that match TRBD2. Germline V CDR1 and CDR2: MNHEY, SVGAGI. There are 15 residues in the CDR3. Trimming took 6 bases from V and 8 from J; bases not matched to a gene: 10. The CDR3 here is CASRRSGGAADEQFF. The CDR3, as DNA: TGTGCCAGCAGACGGAGCGGGGGGGCTGCGGATGAGCAGTTCTTC.

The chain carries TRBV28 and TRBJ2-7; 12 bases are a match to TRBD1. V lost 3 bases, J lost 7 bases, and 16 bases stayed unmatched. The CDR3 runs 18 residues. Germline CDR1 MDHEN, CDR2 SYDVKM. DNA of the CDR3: TGTGCCAGCAGTTTCTCGGCGATCGGGACAGGGGGCGGCGGGGAGCAGTACTTC. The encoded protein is CASSFSAIGTGGGGEQYF. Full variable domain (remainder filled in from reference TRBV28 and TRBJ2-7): DVKVTQSSRYLVKRTGEKVFLECVQDMDHENMFWYRQDPGLGLRLIYFSYDVKMKEKGDIPEGYSVSREKKERFSLILESASTNQTSMYLCASSFSAIGTGGGGEQYFGPGTRLTVT.

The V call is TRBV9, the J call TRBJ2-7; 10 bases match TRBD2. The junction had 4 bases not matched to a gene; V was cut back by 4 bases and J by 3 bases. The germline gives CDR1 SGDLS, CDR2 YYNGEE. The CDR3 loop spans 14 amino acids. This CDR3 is CASSPLAGIYEQYF. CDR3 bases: TGTGCCAGCAGCCCACTAGCGGGGATCTACGAGCAGTACTTC.